The 3 T cell receptor beta chains reported below all come from one sample, sequenced in a study of blood T cell repertoires in COVID-19. The table came from immunoSEQ multiplex PCR; TCRdb's copy has only in-frame clones and leaves some out. The table includes approximately 500,000 clones, 70% to 90% detected once. Sample: peripheral blood. The receptor source for this set is a woman aged 50 to 60 with COVID-19, enrolled during active disease.

V and J are TRBV20-1 and TRBJ1-2, with 7 bases that match TRBD1. Germline trimming cut 3 bases from V and 0 bases from J; bases unmatched to any gene: 7. In germline, CDR1 is DFQATT, CDR2 SNEGSKA (reference sequence). The CDR3 loop spans 15 amino acids. CDR3 DNA: TGCAGTGCTAGTTCCGGACAGGCCACTAACTATGGCTACACCTTC. This codes for CSASSGQATNYGYTF.

This clone was detected only a few times. The rearrangement uses TRBV27 and TRBJ2-2; TRBD2 agrees at 13 bases. This CDR3 has 16 amino acids. CDR1 is MNHEY and CDR2 is SMNVEV in the germline V gene (reference sequence). The V segment lost 8 bases and the J segment 4 bases; nucleotides outside the gene matches: 7. The CDR3 DNA sequence: TGTGCCAGCCTACTAGCGGGGGGGCCGGGCACCGGGGAGCTGTTTTTT. Amino acids: CASLLAGGPGTGELFF.

This rearrangement joins TRBV6-1 to TRBJ2-7; tentative D call: TRBD1 (5 bases). Germline V CDR1 and CDR2: MNHNS, SASEGT. This CDR3 is built from 19 residues. V was pared by 2 bases and J by 3 bases, with 26 bases between. The CDR3 DNA is TGTGCCAGCAGTGAAATCGGTATTAGGTCAGGGTCGCTTGTCTACGAGCAGTACTTC. This encodes CASSEIGIRSGSLVYEQYF.